These T cell receptor beta chains were read from a single sample in a study of response to subunit inactivated influenza vaccine. TCRdb re-analysed the RT-PCR reads in MiXCR, keeping a single row per CDR3 protein. The sample carries around 750,000 distinct CDR3 sequences, over 20% recorded once. The material sequenced was PBMCs from blood, taken roughly 5 days after vaccination. The receptors were gathered from a man in his forties or fifties who received an inactivated influenza vaccine. The CDR3 runs from the conserved cysteine through the conserved F or W. The D gene is left open where the match is weak. Expanded clones are given a class, and other clones once, few, many or no size at all.

CDR3	DNA	size	D	J	V
CSARGSRGNKDTQYF	TGCAGTGCTAGAGGGTCAAGGGGGAATAAAGATACGCAGTATTTT	NA	NA	TRBJ2-3	TRBV20-1
CASTQEAGYYNEQFF	TGTGCCAGCACCCAGGAGGCAGGTTACTACAATGAGCAGTTCTTC	NA	NA	TRBJ2-1	TRBV9
CASSLPLAGGLSSTDTQYF	TGTGCCAGCAGCCTCCCTCTAGCGGGAGGGCTTTCTAGCACAGATACGCAGTATTTT	few	TRBD2	TRBJ2-3	TRBV4-2
CASSGLNTEAFF	TGTGCCAGCAGTGGCCTGAACACTGAAGCTTTCTTT	many	NA	TRBJ1-1	TRBV27
CASSSGLAGGPRQFF	TGTGCCAGCAGTTCCGGACTAGCGGGAGGGCCAAGGCAGTTCTTC	NA	TRBD2	TRBJ2-1	TRBV12-3/TRBV12-4
CASSPWWRRSEEGRPTDTQYF	TGTGCCAGCAGCCCATGGTGGCGCAGGTCTGAAGAAGGAAGACCCACAGATACGCAGTATTTT	few	NA	TRBJ2-3	TRBV11-2
CSVSELNYGYTF	TGCAGCGTCTCGGAGCTTAACTATGGCTACACCTTC	NA	NA	TRBJ1-2	TRBV29-1
CASSLVARAYNEQFF	TGTGCCAGCAGTTTGGTGGCCCGGGCGTACAATGAGCAGTTCTTC	NA	NA	TRBJ2-1	TRBV28
CASSLDSRPTYNEQFF	TGTGCCAGCAGCTTAGATTCGCGGCCGACCTACAATGAGCAGTTCTTC	NA	NA	TRBJ2-1	TRBV11-2
CASSFSSTRAGKTF	TGTGCCAGCAGTTTCAGTTCTACGCGGGCCGGTAAGACCTTC	NA	NA	TRBJ1-2	TRBV12-3/TRBV12-4
CASSYGLALHEQYF	TGTGCCAGCAGTTACGGACTAGCGTTACACGAGCAGTACTTC	few	TRBD2	TRBJ2-7	TRBV6-5
CASSLGQGAPSNEKLFF	TGCGCCAGCAGCCTGGGACAGGGGGCGCCTTCTAATGAAAAACTGTTTTTT	many	TRBD1	TRBJ1-4	TRBV5-1
CASSKFRGLKTQYF	TGTGCCAGCAGTAAATTTCGGGGTTTGAAGACCCAGTACTTC	few	NA	TRBJ2-5	TRBV6-2/TRBV6-3
CSAIRGPNYGYTF	TGCAGTGCGATCCGGGGACCTAACTATGGCTACACCTTC	NA	NA	TRBJ1-2	TRBV20-1
CATKRGQETQYF	TGTGCCACCAAGCGGGGCCAAGAGACCCAGTACTTC	NA	TRBD2	TRBJ2-5	TRBV7-9
CASSGRQGYNEQFF	TGTGCCAGCAGCGGTCGGCAGGGCTACAATGAGCAGTTCTTC	NA	NA	TRBJ2-1	TRBV14
CASSAGSPSAYGYTF	TGTGCCAGCAGCGCTGGGTCCCCCTCCGCGTATGGCTACACCTTC	few	NA	TRBJ1-2	TRBV9
CANSPLWGTEQFF	TGTGCCAACAGTCCCCTTTGGGGTACTGAGCAGTTCTTC	NA	NA	TRBJ2-1	TRBV12-3/TRBV12-4
CASSYGGRASTDTQYF	TGTGCCAGCAGTTACGGGGGGAGGGCCAGCACAGATACGCAGTATTTT	NA	TRBD2	TRBJ2-3	TRBV6-5
CASSQGRENEQFF	TGTGCCAGCAGCCAGGGACGGGAAAATGAGCAGTTCTTC	few	NA	TRBJ2-1	TRBV7-2
CASSQDDTGNHYANTGELFF	TGCGCCAGCAGCCAAGACGATACCGGGAATCACTACGCGAACACCGGGGAGCTGTTTTTT	NA	NA	TRBJ2-2	TRBV4-1
CSVADGGQYEQYF	TGCAGCGTTGCGGACGGGGGCCAGTACGAGCAGTACTTC	many	NA	TRBJ2-7	TRBV29-1
CAARKGRETQYF	TGTGCCGCCCGAAAAGGAAGAGAGACCCAGTACTTC	NA	NA	TRBJ2-5	TRBV30
CASSHTQGYNSPLHF	TGTGCCAGCAGCCACACCCAGGGGTATAATTCACCCCTCCACTTT	NA	NA	TRBJ1-6	TRBV3-1
CASTRGGLAGGLSYNEQFF	TGTGCCAGCACCCGGGGAGGACTAGCGGGAGGACTCTCCTACAATGAGCAGTTCTTC	NA	TRBD2	TRBJ2-1	TRBV6-1
CASSVTSGRAYDTQYF	TGTGCCAGCAGCGTGACTAGCGGGAGGGCCTACGATACGCAGTATTTT	NA	TRBD2	TRBJ2-3	TRBV5-4
CASSLADRGREQYF	TGCGCCAGCAGCTTGGCCGACAGGGGAAGGGAGCAGTACTTC	NA	TRBD1	TRBJ2-7	TRBV5-1
CASTTAFSGIYNEQFF	TGTGCCAGCACGACCGCATTTAGCGGAATCTACAATGAGCAGTTCTTC	NA	NA	TRBJ2-1	TRBV9
CASSPLTGQFF	TGTGCCAGCAGCCCGTTGACCGGCCAGTTCTTC	NA	NA	TRBJ2-1	TRBV7-9
CASSLGFGSGRIDTQYF	TGTGCCAGCAGCTTAGGATTCGGTAGCGGGCGGATAGATACGCAGTATTTT	NA	TRBD2	TRBJ2-3	TRBV7-2
CSVSRDRVSYNEQFF	TGCAGCGTAAGCCGGGACAGGGTGTCCTACAATGAGCAGTTCTTC	few	TRBD1	TRBJ2-1	TRBV29-1
CATLGPKGAYEQYF	TGTGCCACGCTGGGACCCAAGGGGGCCTACGAGCAGTACTTC	NA	NA	TRBJ2-7	TRBV25-1
CASTLRDTGNTGELFF	TGCGCCAGCACCCTGAGAGATACAGGGAACACCGGGGAGCTGTTTTTT	few	NA	TRBJ2-2	TRBV5-1
CATTRDRGTSGIYEQYF	TGTGCCACCACCAGAGATCGCGGGACTAGCGGGATCTACGAGCAGTACTTC	NA	TRBD2	TRBJ2-7	TRBV15
CASSSGPKGVQFF	TGCGCCAGCAGTTCGGGACCGAAAGGGGTGCAGTTCTTC	NA	NA	TRBJ2-1	TRBV10-2
CASSPPSAGDEQYF	TGTGCCAGCTCACCACCGAGTGCTGGGGACGAGCAGTACTTC	few	NA	TRBJ2-7	TRBV18
CSARDRTYGYTF	TGCAGTGCTAGGGACAGAACCTATGGCTACACCTTC	many	NA	TRBJ1-2	TRBV20-1
CASSERAAGSLAGTYEQYF	TGTGCCAGCAGTGAACGGGCTGCCGGCTCACTAGCGGGAACTTACGAGCAGTACTTC	once	TRBD2	TRBJ2-7	TRBV6-1
CASSTGTSGNEQYF	TGTGCCAGCAGCACCGGGACTAGCGGGAACGAGCAGTACTTC	NA	TRBD2	TRBJ2-7	TRBV7-9
CASSGLLYNEQFF	TGTGCCAGTTCGGGACTTCTCTACAATGAGCAGTTCTTC	few	NA	TRBJ2-1	TRBV7-9
CASSPRTVFYGYTF	TGTGCCAGCAGTCCAAGGACAGTTTTCTATGGCTACACCTTC	NA	NA	TRBJ1-2	TRBV6-1
CASSELAGGEGYTF	TGTGCCAGCAGTGAATTGGCAGGGGGCGAAGGCTACACCTTC	few	TRBD1	TRBJ1-2	TRBV6-1
CASSSGAGGSYNEQFF	TGTGCCAGCAGTTCTGGGGCGGGAGGGTCCTACAATGAGCAGTTCTTC	NA	TRBD2	TRBJ2-1	TRBV6-2/TRBV6-3
CSARDRVDDEQFF	TGCAGTGCTAGAGATCGGGTGGATGACGAGCAGTTCTTC	NA	NA	TRBJ2-1	TRBV20-1
CATSRDIADYEQYF	TGTGCCACCAGCAGAGACATAGCGGATTACGAGCAGTACTTC	NA	NA	TRBJ2-7	TRBV15
CASSEIHHPTGELFF	TGTGCCAGCAGTGAAATACACCATCCCACCGGGGAGCTGTTTTTT	NA	NA	TRBJ2-2	TRBV6-1
CASRGRGTNYGYTF	TGTGCCAGCAGGGGACGGGGGACAAACTATGGCTACACCTTC	NA	NA	TRBJ1-2	TRBV6-1
CASSASGFSTYEQYF	TGTGCCAGCAGCGCATCGGGCTTCTCAACCTACGAGCAGTACTTC	few	NA	TRBJ2-7	TRBV3-1
CSAGGTSGNYEQYF	TGCAGTGCTGGAGGGACTAGCGGAAACTACGAGCAGTACTTC	few	TRBD2	TRBJ2-7	TRBV20-1
CSAPRLQGWETQYF	TGCAGTGCTCCCAGACTCCAGGGGTGGGAGACCCAGTACTTC	NA	NA	TRBJ2-5	TRBV20-1
CASSSPAGGPRNEQFF	TGTGCCAGCAGTTCCCCTGCGGGAGGGCCAAGGAATGAGCAGTTCTTC	NA	TRBD2	TRBJ2-1	TRBV12-3/TRBV12-4
CSALDRYSNQPQHF	TGCAGTGCTCTTGACAGGTATAGCAATCAGCCCCAGCATTTT	many	NA	TRBJ1-5	TRBV20-1
CSAAKGTGANVLTF	TGCAGTGCCGCAAAGGGGACTGGGGCCAACGTCCTGACTTTC	few	NA	TRBJ2-6	TRBV20-1
CASRPGGRKNSNQPQHF	TGTGCCAGCAGACCCGGAGGACGGAAGAATAGCAATCAGCCCCAGCATTTT	few	NA	TRBJ1-5	TRBV6-2/TRBV6-3
CASWNTGELFF	TGTGCCAGCTGGAACACCGGGGAGCTGTTTTTT	NA	NA	TRBJ2-2	TRBV25-1
CSVHNRAQETQYF	TGCAGCGTTCACAACCGGGCTCAAGAGACCCAGTACTTC	few	NA	TRBJ2-5	TRBV29-1